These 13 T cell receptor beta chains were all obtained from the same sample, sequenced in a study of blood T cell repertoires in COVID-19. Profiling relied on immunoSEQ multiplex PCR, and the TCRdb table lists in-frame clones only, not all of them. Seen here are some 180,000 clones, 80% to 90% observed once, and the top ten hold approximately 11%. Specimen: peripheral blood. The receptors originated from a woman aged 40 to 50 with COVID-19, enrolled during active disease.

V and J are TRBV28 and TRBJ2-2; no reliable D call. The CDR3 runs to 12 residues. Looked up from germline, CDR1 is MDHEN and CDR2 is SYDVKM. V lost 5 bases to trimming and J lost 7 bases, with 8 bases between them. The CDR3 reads CASSPGRGELFF. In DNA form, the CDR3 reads TGTGCCAGCAGTCCAGGCCGCGGGGAGCTGTTTTTT.

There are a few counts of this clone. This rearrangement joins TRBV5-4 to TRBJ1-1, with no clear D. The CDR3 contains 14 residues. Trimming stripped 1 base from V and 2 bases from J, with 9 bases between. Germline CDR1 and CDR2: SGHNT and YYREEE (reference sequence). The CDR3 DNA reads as TGTGCCAGCAGCTTGTACAGACCAAACACTGAAGCTTTCTTT. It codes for CASSLYRPNTEAFF.

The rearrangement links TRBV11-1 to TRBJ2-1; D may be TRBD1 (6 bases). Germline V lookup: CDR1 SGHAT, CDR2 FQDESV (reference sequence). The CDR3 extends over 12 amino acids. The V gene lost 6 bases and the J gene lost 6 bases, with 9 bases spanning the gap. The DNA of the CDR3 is TGTGCCAGCAGGGGGGCGGGCAATGAGCAGTTCTTC. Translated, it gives CASRGAGNEQFF.

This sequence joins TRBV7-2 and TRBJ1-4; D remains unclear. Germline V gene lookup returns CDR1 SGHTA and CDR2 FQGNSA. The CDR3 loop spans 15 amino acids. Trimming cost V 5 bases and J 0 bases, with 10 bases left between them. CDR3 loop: CASSPRHTTNEKLFF. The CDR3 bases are TGTGCCAGCAGCCCTCGACACACAACTAATGAAAAACTGTTTTTT.

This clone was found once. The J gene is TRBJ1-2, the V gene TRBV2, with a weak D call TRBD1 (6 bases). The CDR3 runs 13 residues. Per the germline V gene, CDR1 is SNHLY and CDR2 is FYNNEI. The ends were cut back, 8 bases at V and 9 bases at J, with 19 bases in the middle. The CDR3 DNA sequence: TGTGCCAGCGGAGAACTCGGCGACAGGAGCTACACCTTC. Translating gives CASGELGDRSYTF.

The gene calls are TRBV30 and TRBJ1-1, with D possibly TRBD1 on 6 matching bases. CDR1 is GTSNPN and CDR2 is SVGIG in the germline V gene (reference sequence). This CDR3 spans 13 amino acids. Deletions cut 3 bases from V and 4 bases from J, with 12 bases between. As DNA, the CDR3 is TGTGCCTGGAGGAGGGGGGGTGGCACTGAAGCTTTCTTT. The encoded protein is CAWRRGGGTEAFF.

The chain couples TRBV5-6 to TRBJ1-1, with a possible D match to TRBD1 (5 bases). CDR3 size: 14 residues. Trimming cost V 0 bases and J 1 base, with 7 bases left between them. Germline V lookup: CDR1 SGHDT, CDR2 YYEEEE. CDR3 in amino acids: CASSLGRENTEAFF. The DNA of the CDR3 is TGTGCCAGCAGCTTGGGCAGGGAGAACACTGAAGCTTTCTTT.

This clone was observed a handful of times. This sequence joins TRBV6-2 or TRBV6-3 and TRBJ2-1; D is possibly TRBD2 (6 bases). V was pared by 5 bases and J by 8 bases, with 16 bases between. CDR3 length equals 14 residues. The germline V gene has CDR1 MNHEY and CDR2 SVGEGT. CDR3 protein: CASSHSPEGDEQFF. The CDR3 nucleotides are TGTGCCAGCAGTCACAGCCCGGAGGGAGATGAGCAGTTCTTC.

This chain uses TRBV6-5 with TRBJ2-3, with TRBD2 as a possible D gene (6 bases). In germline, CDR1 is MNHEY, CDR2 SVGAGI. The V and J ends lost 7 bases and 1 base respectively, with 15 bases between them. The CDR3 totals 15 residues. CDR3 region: CASMHGGTRTDTQYF. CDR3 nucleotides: TGTGCCAGCATGCACGGCGGGACTCGCACAGATACGCAGTATTTT.

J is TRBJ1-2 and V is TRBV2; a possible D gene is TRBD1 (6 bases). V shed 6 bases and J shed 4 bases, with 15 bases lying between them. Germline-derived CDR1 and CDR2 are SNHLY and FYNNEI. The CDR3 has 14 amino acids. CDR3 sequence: CASRGSRGGYGYTF. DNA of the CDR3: TGTGCCAGCAGGGGGTCCAGGGGCGGCTATGGCTACACCTTC.

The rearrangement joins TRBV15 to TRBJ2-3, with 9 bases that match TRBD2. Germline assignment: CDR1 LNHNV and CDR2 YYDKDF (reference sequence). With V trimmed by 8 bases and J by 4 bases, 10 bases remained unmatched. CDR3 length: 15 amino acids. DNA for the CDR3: TGTGCCACCGGCCCGGCGGGAGGGAGGTCAGATACGCAGTATTTT. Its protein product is CATGPAGGRSDTQYF.

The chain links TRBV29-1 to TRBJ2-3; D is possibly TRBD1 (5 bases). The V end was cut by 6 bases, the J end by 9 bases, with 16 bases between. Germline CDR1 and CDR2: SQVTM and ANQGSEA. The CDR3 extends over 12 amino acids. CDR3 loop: CSVTETVLTQYF. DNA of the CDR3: TGCAGCGTGACCGAGACAGTATTGACGCAGTATTTT.

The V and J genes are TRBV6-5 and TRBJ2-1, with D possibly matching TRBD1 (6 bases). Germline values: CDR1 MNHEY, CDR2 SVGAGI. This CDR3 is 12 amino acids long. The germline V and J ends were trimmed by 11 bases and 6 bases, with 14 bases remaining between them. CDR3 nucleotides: TGTGCCGCAAGAGACAGGCCCAATGAGCAGTTCTTC. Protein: CAARDRPNEQFF.